The 15 T cell receptor beta chains listed next were all sequenced from one sample in a study of cytomegalovirus exposure and HLA in healthy donors (dated by TCRdb to the late 2010s). Preparation of the library involved the immunoSEQ multiplex PCR assay. For the multiplex PCR, a mixture combining 60 forward primers for TCR Vbeta segments and 13 reverse primers for TCR Jbeta segments was used. This immuneACCESS table, as held by TCRdb, lists in-frame sequences with V and J called but not all clones. Of the missing ones, under half trace to an unresolved V gene in checked studies; the others have no known cause. Recorded for this sample are fewer than 200,000 clones; 70% to 85% of them occurred a single time. Approximately 4.5% of the sample belongs to the ten largest clones. Sequencing was carried out using PBMCs. All receptors derive from a man aged 35-49 years in good health and CMV-seronegative.

This chain joins TRBV9 and TRBJ2-1; D is uncertain. This CDR3 contains 15 residues. Germline lookup yields CDR1 SGDLS and CDR2 YYNGEE. V was clipped by 4 bases and J by 5 bases, with 16 bases between them. Here the CDR3 DNA reads TGTGCCAGCAGCTCCGGTAGAGGAGACCACAATGAGCAGTTCTTC. Its protein is CASSSGRGDHNEQFF.

The chain combines TRBV27 with TRBJ1-3, with a possible D match to TRBD1 (5 bases). V lost 5 bases to trimming and J lost 2 bases, with 10 bases between them. The CDR3 consists of 14 residues. The V gene's germline CDR1 is MNHEY and CDR2 SMNVEV (reference sequence). CDR3 sequence: CASSPRGTGNTIYF. CDR3 DNA sequence: TGTGCCAGCAGTCCCCGGGGGACTGGAAACACCATATATTTT.

The rearrangement uses TRBV6-5 and TRBJ2-2; the match to TRBD2 covers 8 bases. J was trimmed by 6 bases and V by 1 base; bases with no gene match: 7. This CDR3 region has 16 residues. Germline loops: CDR1 MNHEY, CDR2 SVGAGI. The CDR3 here is CASSYYGTSWAGELFF. The CDR3 region has the DNA TGTGCCAGCAGTTACTACGGGACTAGTTGGGCCGGGGAGCTGTTTTTT.

This clone was seen only a few times. This sequence joins TRBV6-5 and TRBJ1-4; a possible D gene is TRBD1 (5 bases). Trimming took off 7 bases at V and 3 bases at J, with 12 bases between the two ends. The germline CDR1 and CDR2 sequences are MNHEY and SVGAGI. This CDR3 spans 14 amino acids. CDR3 in amino acids: CASKPGLPNEKLFF. For the CDR3, the DNA is TGTGCCAGCAAACCGGGACTGCCTAATGAAAAACTGTTTTTT.

This clone was counted a few times. The chain combines TRBV4-2 with TRBJ2-7; D is perhaps TRBD1 (5 bases). The V end lost 4 bases, the J end lost 2 bases, and 12 bases lay between the germline ends. This CDR3 contains 14 residues. CDR1 and CDR2 (germline): LGHNA, YNFKEQ. The CDR3 DNA reads TGTGCCAGCAGCCGGGCAGGGTCGACCTACGAGCAGTACTTC. Translating it yields CASSRAGSTYEQYF.

This clone has just a few counts. V gene TRBV5-1 combines with J gene TRBJ2-2; weak D call: TRBD1 (6 bases). The CDR3 covers 14 residues. V was cut by 2 bases and J by 3 bases, with 8 bases left in between. Looked up from germline, CDR1 is SGHRS and CDR2 is YFSETQ. DNA for the CDR3: TGCGCCAGCAGCTTCGGACAGTACACCGGGGAGCTGTTTTTT. It translates to CASSFGQYTGELFF.

The chain uses TRBV19 and TRBJ2-7, with D possibly TRBD1 on 5 matching bases. CDR3 length: 13 amino acids. The V end lost 5 bases, the J end lost 4 bases, and 12 bases lay between the germline ends. Germline V gives CDR1 LNHDA, CDR2 SQIVND (reference sequence). The CDR3 protein is CASSDRALYEQYF. CDR3 DNA sequence: TGTGCCAGTAGTGACAGAGCTTTATACGAGCAGTACTTC.

About this clone itself: The same CDR3 can be traced to other DNA sequences in this sample. This rearrangement joins TRBV5-1 to TRBJ2-2, with D possibly matching TRBD1 (5 bases). This CDR3 spans 13 amino acids. Trimming shortened V by 4 bases and J by 1 base, and 5 bases separated the two germline ends. Germline values: CDR1 SGHRS, CDR2 YFSETQ. The CDR3 is CASSTGNTGELFF. The CDR3 nucleotides are TGCGCCAGCAGCACAGGGAACACCGGGGAGCTGTTTTTT.

This clone came up a few times. The chain carries TRBV10-2 and TRBJ1-5; TRBD1 agrees at 9 bases. Germline lookup yields CDR1 WSHSY and CDR2 SAAADI. With 6 bases clipped from V and 4 bases from J, the junction kept 7 bases outside the gene matches. The CDR3 has 15 residues. The CDR3 DNA reads as TGCGCCAGCAGGGAGGGACAGGGTTATAATCAGCCCCAGCATTTT. Its translation: CASREGQGYNQPQHF.

The chain carries TRBV14 and TRBJ2-3; 9 bases line up with TRBD2. The CDR3 is 17 amino acids. The trim removed 0 bases at V and 4 bases at J, leaving 8 bases unmatched. The germline V gene encodes CDR1 SGHDN and CDR2 FVKESK. The CDR3 bases are TGTGCCAGCAGCCAAGAGGTGGCGGGGGGGCCCTCAGATACGCAGTATTTT. Encoded protein: CASSQEVAGGPSDTQYF.

V usage is TRBV5-1 and J usage is TRBJ1-2, with TRBD1 as a possible D gene (6 bases). Germline CDR1 SGHRS, CDR2 YFSETQ. The CDR3 covers 14 residues. V lost 8 bases, J lost 1 base, and 15 bases lay in between. The CDR3 sequence: CASTTDSHNYGYTF. The CDR3 nucleotides are TGCGCCAGTACTACGGACAGCCATAACTATGGCTACACCTTC.

V and J are TRBV5-6 and TRBJ2-3, with a tentative D call TRBD1 (6 bases). CDR1 is SGHDT and CDR2 is YYEEEE in the germline V gene. V was trimmed by 0 bases and J by 0 bases, leaving 11 bases between them. CDR3 length: 16 residues. The CDR3, as DNA: TGTGCCAGCAGCTTGGAACAGGGAGTTAGCACAGATACGCAGTATTTT. Translating gives CASSLEQGVSTDTQYF. The whole variable domain, filled in from reference TRBV5-6 and TRBJ2-3, reads DAGVTQSPTHLIKTRGQQVTLRCSPKSGHDTVSWYQQALGQGPQFIFQYYEEEERQRGNFPDRFSGHQFPNYSSELNVNALLLGDSALYLCASSLEQGVSTDTQYFGPGTRLTVL.

Only one count was recorded for this clone. Relative to the germline gene, one junction end is altered; a read error may explain this. This sequence joins TRBV7-9 and TRBJ1-1; 10 nucleotides align to TRBD1. The CDR3 sequence is 17 residues long. Germline values: CDR1 SEHNR, CDR2 FQNEAQ (reference sequence). Here the CDR3 DNA reads TGTTCCAGCAGCTCCGACCTCCGGGACAGGGGGAACACTGAAGCTTTCTTT. This gives the protein CSSSSDLRDRGNTEAFF. Combining the CDR3 with reference TRBV7-9 and TRBJ1-1 gives the whole variable domain DTGVSQNPRHKITKRGQNVTFRCDPISEHNRLYWYRQTLGQGPEFLTYFQNEAQLEKSRLLSDRFSAERPKGSFSTLEIQRTEQGDSAMYLCSSSSDLRDRGNTEAFFGQGTRLTVV.

The chain recombines TRBV9 with TRBJ2-1; 12 bases match TRBD2. Germline assignment: CDR1 SGDLS and CDR2 YYNGEE. J lost 9 bases, V lost 6 bases, and 4 bases had no gene match. This CDR3 is 13 amino acids long. As DNA, the CDR3 is TGTGCCAGCAACCTAGCGGGGGGGTTTGAGCAGTTCTTC. The encoded protein is CASNLAGGFEQFF. The variable domain in full, with the rest retrieved from reference TRBV9 and TRBJ2-1, is DSGVTQTPKHLITATGQRVTLRCSPRSGDLSVYWYQQSLDQGLQFLIQYYNGEERAKGNILERFSAQQFPDLHSELNLSSLELGDSALYFCASNLAGGFEQFFGPGTRLTVL.

The chain joins TRBV5-1 to TRBJ2-5; 10 bases are shared with TRBD1. The CDR3 sequence is 16 residues long. Germline-derived CDR1 and CDR2 are SGHRS and YFSETQ. Trimming cost V 0 bases and J 4 bases; bases outside gene matches: 6. As DNA, the CDR3 is TGCGCCAGCAGCTTGGTTCGACAGGGGGCCGGAGAGACCCAGTACTTC. It translates to CASSLVRQGAGETQYF. The full variable domain, its missing parts supplied by reference TRBV5-1 and TRBJ2-5, is KAGVTQTPRYLIKTRGQQVTLSCSPISGHRSVSWYQQTPGQGLQFLFEYFSETQRNKGNFPGRFSGRQFSNSRSEMNVSTLELGDSALYLCASSLVRQGAGETQYFGPGTRLLVL.